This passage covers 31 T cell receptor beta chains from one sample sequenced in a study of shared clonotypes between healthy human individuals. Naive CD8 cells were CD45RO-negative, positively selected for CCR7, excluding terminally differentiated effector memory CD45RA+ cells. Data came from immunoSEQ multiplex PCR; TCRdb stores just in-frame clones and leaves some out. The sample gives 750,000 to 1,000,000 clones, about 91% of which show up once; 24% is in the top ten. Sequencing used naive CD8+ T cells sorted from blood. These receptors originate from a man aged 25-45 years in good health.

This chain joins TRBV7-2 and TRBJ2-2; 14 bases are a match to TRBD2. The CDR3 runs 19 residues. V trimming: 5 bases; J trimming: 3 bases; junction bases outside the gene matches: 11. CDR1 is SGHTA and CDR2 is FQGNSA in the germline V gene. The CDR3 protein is CASSPGLAGGQIDTGELFF. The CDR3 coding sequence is TGTGCCAGCAGCCCCGGACTAGCGGGAGGACAAATTGACACCGGGGAGCTGTTTTTT.

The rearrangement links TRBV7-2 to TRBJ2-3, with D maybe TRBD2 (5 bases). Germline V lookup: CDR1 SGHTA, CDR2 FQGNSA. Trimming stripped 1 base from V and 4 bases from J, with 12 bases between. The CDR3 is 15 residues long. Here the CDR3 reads CASSLGGFHPDTQYF. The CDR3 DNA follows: TGTGCCAGCAGCTTAGGAGGGTTTCACCCAGATACGCAGTATTTT. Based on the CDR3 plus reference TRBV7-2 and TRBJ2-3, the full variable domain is GAGVSQSPSNKVTEKGKDVELRCDPISGHTALYWYRQSLGQGLEFLIYFQGNSAPDKSGLPSDRFSAERTGGSVSTLTIQRTQQEDSAVYLCASSLGGFHPDTQYFGPGTRLTVL.

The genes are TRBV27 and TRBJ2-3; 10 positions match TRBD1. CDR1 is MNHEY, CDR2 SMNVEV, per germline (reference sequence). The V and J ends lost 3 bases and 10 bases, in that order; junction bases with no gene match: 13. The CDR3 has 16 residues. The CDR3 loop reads CASSFLGQGGNRAQYF. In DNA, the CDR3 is TGTGCCAGCAGTTTTCTCGGACAGGGGGGTAATCGGGCGCAGTATTTT.

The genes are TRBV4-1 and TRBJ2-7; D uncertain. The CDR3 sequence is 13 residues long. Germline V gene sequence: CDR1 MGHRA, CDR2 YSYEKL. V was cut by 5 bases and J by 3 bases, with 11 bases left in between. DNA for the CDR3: TGCGCCAGCAGCGTGGGCCCAGGCTACGAGCAGTACTTC. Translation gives CASSVGPGYEQYF.

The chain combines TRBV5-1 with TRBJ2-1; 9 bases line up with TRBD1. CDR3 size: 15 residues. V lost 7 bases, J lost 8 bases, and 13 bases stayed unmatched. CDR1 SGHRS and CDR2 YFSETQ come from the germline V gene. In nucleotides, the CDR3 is TGCGCCAGCTTTTCCTCCGGGACAGGGAGACATGAGCAGTTCTTC. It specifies CASFSSGTGRHEQFF.

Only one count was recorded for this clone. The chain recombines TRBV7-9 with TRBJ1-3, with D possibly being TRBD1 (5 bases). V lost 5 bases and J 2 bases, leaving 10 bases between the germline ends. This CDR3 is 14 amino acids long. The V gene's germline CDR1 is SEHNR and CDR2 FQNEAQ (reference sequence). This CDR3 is CASSLQEAGNTIYF. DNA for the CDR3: TGTGCCAGCAGCCTACAGGAAGCTGGAAACACCATATATTTT.

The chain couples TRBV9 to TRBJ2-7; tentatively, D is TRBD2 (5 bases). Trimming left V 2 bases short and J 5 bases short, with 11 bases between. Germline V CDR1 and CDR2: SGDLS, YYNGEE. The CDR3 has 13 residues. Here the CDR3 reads CASSVGGENEQYF. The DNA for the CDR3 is TGTGCCAGCAGCGTGGGTGGGGAGAACGAGCAGTACTTC.

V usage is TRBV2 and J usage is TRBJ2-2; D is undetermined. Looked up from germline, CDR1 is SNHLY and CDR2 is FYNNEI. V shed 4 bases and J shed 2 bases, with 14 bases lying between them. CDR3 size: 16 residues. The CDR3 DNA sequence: TGTGCCAGCAGTGTAGGGCCGGTCTTAAACACCGGGGAGCTGTTTTTT. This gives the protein CASSVGPVLNTGELFF.

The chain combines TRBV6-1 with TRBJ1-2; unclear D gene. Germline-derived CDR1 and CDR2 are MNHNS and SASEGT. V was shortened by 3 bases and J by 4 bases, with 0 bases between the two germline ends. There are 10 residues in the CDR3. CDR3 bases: TGTGCCAGCAGTGACTATGGCTACACCTTC. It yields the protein CASSDYGYTF.

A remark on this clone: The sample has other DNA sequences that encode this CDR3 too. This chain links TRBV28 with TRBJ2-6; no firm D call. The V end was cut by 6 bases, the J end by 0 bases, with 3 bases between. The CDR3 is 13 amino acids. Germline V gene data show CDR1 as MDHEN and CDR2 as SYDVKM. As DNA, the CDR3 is TGTGCCAGCAGCTTCTCTGGGGCCAACGTCCTGACTTTC. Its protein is CASSFSGANVLTF.

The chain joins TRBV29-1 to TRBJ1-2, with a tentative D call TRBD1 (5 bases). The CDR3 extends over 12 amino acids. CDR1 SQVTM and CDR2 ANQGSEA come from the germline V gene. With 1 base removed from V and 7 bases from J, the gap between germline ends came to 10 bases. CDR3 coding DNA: TGCAGCGTTGAAGGGCAGGGTTTTGGCTACACCTTC. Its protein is CSVEGQGFGYTF.

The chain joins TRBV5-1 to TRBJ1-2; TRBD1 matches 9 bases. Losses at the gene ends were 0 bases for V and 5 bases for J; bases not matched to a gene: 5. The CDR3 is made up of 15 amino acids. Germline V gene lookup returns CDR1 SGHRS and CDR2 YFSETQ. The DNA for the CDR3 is TGCGCCAGCAGCTTGGATGCCGGGACAGGGTATGGCTACACCTTC. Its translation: CASSLDAGTGYGYTF.

The CDR3: CASSYSLTGGEFF. CDR3 coding DNA: TGTGCCAGCAGTTACTCCCTAACGGGAGGGGAGTTCTTC. The chain employs TRBV6-5 and TRBJ2-1; TRBD2 aligns across 8 bases. J gave up 14 bases and V 0 bases, and 6 bases lay outside the gene matches. Per germline, CDR1 MNHEY and CDR2 SVGAGI. This CDR3 region has 13 residues.

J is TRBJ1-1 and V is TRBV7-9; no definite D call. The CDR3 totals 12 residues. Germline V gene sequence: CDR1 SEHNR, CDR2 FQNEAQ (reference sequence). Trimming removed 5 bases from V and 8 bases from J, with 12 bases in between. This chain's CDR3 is CASSRPGTEAFF. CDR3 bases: TGTGCCAGCAGCCGCCCGGGAACAGAAGCTTTCTTT.

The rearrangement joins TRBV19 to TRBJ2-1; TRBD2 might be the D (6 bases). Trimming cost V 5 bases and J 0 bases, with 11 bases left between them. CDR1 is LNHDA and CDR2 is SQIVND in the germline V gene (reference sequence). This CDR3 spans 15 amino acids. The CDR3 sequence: CASSPLANSYNEQFF. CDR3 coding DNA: TGTGCCAGTAGTCCCCTAGCGAACTCCTACAATGAGCAGTTCTTC.

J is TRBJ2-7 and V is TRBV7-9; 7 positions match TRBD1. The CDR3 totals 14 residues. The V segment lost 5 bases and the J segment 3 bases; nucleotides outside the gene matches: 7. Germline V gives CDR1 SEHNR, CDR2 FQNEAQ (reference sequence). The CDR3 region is CASSGRTGGYEQYF. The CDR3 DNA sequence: TGTGCCAGCAGCGGGCGGACAGGAGGCTACGAGCAGTACTTC.

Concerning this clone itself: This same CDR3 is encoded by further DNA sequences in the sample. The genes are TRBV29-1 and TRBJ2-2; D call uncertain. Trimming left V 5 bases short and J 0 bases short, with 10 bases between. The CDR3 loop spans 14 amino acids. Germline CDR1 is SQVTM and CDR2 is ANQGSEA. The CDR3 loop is CSVSGLSNTGELFF. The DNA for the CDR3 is TGCAGCGTTTCCGGGCTGTCGAACACCGGGGAGCTGTTTTTT.

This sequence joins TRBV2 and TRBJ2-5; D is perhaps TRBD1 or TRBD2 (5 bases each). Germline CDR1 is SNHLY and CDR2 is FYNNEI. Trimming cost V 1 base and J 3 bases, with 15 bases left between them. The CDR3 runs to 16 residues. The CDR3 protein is CASSEDLRGSEETQYF. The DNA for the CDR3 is TGTGCCAGCAGTGAAGATTTGAGGGGTAGCGAAGAGACCCAGTACTTC.

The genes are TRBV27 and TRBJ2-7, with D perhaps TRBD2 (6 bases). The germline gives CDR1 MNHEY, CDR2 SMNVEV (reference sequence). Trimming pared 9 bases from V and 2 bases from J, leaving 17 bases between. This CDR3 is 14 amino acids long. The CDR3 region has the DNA TGTGCCAGTTTTACCGGGACTTTCCCCTACGAGCAGTACTTC. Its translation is CASFTGTFPYEQYF.

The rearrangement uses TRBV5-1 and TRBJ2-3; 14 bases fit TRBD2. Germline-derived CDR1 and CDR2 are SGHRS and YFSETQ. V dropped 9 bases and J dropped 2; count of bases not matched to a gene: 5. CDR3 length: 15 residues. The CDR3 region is CATGLAGGHTDTQYF. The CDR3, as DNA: TGCGCCACCGGACTAGCGGGAGGCCACACAGATACGCAGTATTTT.

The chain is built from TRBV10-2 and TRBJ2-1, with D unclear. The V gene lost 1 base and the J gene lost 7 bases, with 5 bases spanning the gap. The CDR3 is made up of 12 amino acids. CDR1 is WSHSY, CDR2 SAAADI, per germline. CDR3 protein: CASSEYENEQFF. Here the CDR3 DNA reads TGCGCCAGCAGTGAGTACGAGAATGAGCAGTTCTTC.

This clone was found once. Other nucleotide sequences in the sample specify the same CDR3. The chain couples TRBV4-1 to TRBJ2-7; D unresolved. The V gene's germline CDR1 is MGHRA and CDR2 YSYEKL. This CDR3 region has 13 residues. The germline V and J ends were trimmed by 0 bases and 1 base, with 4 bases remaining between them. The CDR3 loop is CASSQDRSYEQYF. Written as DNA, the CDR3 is TGCGCCAGCAGCCAAGATCGTTCCTACGAGCAGTACTTC.

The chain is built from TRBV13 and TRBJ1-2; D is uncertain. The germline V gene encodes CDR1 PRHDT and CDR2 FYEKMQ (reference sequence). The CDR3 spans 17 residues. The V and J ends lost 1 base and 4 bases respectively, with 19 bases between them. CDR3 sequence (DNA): TGTGCCAGCAGCTTAGTTCGGGTCGCAGGCGGCCGCTATGGCTACACCTTC. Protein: CASSLVRVAGGRYGYTF.

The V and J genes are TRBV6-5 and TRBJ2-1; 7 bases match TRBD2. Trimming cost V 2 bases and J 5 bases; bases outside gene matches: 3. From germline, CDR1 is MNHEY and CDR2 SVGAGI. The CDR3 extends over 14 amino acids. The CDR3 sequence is CASSYPGLDNEQFF. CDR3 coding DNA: TGTGCCAGCAGTTACCCAGGACTAGACAATGAGCAGTTCTTC.

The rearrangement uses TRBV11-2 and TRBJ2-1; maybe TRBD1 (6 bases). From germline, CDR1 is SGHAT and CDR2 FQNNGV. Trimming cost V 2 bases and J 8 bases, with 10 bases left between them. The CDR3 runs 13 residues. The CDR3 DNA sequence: TGTGCCAGCAGCTTATGGGGGCGGCATGAGCAGTTCTTC. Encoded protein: CASSLWGRHEQFF. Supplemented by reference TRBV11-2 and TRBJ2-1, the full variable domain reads EAGVAQSPRYKIIEKRQSVAFWCNPISGHATLYWYQQILGQGPKLLIQFQNNGVVDDSQLPKDRFSAERLKGVDSTLKIQPAKLEDSAVYLCASSLWGRHEQFFGPGTRLTVL.

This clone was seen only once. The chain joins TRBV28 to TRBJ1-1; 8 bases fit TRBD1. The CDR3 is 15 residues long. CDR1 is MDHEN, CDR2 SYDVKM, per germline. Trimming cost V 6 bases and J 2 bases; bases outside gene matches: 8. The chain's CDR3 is CASSLTGVGNTEAFF. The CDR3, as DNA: TGTGCCAGCAGCCTGACAGGGGTGGGTAACACTGAAGCTTTCTTT.

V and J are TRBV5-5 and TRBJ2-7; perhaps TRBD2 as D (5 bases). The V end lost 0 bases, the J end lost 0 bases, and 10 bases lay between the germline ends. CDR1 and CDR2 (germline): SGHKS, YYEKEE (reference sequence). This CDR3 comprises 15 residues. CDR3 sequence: CASSLARGYSYEQYF. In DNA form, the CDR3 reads TGTGCCAGCAGCTTGGCACGGGGATACTCCTACGAGCAGTACTTC. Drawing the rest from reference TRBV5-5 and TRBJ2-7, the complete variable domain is DAGVTQSPTHLIKTRGQQVTLRCSPISGHKSVSWYQQVLGQGPQFIFQYYEKEERGRGNFPDRFSARQFPNYSSELNVNALLLGDSALYLCASSLARGYSYEQYFGPGTRLTVT.

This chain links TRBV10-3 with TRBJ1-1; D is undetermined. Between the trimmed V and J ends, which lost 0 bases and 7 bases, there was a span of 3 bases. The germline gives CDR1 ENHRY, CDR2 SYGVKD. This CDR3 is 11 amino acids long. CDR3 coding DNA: TGTGCCATCAGTGAGTCCCATGAAGCTTTCTTT. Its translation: CAISESHEAFF.

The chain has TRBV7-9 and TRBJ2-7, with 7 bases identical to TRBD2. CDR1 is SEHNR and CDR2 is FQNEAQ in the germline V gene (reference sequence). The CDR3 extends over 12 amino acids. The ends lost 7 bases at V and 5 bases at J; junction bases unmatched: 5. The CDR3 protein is CASTLGGNEQYF. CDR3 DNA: TGTGCCAGCACCTTGGGGGGGAACGAGCAGTACTTC. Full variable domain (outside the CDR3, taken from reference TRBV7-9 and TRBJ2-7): DTGVSQNPRHKITKRGQNVTFRCDPISEHNRLYWYRQTLGQGPEFLTYFQNEAQLEKSRLLSDRFSAERPKGSFSTLEIQRTEQGDSAMYLCASTLGGNEQYFGPGTRLTVT.

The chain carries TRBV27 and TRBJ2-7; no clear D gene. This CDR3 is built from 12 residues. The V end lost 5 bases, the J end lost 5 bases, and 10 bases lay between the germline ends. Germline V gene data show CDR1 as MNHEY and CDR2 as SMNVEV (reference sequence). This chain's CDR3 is CASSNTLHEQYF. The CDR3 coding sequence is TGTGCCAGCAGTAACACCCTCCACGAGCAGTACTTC.

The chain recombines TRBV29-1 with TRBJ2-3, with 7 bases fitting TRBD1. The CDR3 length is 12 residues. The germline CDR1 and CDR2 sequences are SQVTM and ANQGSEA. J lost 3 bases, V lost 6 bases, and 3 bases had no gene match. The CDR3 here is CSVGDRTDTQYF. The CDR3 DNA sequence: TGCAGCGTAGGGGACAGAACAGATACGCAGTATTTT.